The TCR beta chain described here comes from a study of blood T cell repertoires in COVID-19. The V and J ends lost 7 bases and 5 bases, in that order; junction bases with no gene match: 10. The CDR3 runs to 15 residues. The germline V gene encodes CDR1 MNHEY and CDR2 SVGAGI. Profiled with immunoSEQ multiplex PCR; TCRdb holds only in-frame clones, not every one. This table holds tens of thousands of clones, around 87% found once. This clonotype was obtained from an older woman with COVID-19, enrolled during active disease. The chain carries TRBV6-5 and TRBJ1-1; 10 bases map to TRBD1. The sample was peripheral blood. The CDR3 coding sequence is TGTGCCAGCAAGAGGGACAGGGGTGGGGCGACTGAAGCTTTCTTT. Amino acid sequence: CASKRDRGGATEAFF.